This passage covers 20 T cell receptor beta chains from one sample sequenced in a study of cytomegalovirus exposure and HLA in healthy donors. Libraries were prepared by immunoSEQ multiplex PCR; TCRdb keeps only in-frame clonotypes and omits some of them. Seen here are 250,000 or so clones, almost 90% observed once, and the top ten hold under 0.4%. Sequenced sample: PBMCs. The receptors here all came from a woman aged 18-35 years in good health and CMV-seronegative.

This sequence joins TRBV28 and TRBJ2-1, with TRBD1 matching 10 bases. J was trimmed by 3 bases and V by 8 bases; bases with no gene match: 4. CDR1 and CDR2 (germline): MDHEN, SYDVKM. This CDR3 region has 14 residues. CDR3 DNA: TGTGCCAGCGATAGGACAGGGGGCTACAATGAGCAGTTCTTC. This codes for CASDRTGGYNEQFF.

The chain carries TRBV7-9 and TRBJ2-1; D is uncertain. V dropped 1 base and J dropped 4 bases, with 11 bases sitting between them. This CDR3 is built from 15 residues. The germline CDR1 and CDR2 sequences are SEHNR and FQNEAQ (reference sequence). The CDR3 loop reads CASSLGPPSYNEQFF. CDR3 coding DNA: TGTGCCAGCAGCTTAGGGCCGCCTTCATACAATGAGCAGTTCTTC.

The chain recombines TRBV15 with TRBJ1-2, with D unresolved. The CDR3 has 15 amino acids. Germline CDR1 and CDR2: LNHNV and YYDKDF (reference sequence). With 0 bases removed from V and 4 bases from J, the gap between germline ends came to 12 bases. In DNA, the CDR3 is TGTGCCACCAGCAGAGATCGGGCGGGAAGCTATGGCTACACCTTC. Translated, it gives CATSRDRAGSYGYTF.

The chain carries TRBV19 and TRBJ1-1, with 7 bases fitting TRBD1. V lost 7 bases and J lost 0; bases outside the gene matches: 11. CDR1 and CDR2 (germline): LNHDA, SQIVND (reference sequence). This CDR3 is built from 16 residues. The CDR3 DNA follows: TGTGCCAGTACCTCCCCGGACAGGATTTTGAACACTGAAGCTTTCTTT. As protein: CASTSPDRILNTEAFF. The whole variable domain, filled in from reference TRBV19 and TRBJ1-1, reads DGGITQSPKYLFRKEGQNVTLSCEQNLNHDAMYWYRQDPGQGLRLIYYSQIVNDFQKGDIAEGYSVSREKKESFPLTVTSAQKNPTAFYLCASTSPDRILNTEAFFGQGTRLTVV.

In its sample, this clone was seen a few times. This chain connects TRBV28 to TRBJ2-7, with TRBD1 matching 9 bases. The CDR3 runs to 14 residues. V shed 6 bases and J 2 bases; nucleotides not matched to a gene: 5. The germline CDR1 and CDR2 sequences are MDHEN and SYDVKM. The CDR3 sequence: CASSDTGGPYEQYV. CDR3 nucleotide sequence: TGTGCCAGCAGCGATACAGGGGGCCCCTACGAGCAGTACGTC.

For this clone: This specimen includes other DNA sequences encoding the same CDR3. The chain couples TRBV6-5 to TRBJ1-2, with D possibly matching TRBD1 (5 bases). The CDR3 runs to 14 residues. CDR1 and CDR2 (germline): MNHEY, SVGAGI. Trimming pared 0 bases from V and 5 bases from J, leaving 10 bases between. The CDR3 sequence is CASSYSGVGYGYTF. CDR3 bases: TGTGCCAGCAGTTACTCAGGGGTTGGGTATGGCTACACCTTC.

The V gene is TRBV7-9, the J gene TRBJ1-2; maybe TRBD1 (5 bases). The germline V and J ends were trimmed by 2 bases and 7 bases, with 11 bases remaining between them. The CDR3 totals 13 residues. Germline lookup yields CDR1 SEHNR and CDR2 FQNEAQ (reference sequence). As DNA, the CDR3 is TGTGCCAGCAGCTTACCCTCGGGGGGTGGCTACACCTTC. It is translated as CASSLPSGGGYTF.

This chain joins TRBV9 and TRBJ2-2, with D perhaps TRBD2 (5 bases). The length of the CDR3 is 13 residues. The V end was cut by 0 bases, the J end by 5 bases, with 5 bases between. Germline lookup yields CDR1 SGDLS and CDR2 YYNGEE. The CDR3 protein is CASSVGGTGELFF. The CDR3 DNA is TGTGCCAGCAGCGTAGGAGGGACCGGGGAGCTGTTTTTT.

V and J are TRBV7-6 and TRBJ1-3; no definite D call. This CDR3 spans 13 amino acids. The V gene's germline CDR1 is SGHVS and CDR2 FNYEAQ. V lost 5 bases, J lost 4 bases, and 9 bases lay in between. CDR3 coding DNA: TGTGCCAGCAGCCCCCAACAGGGAAACACCATATATTTT. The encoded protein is CASSPQQGNTIYF.

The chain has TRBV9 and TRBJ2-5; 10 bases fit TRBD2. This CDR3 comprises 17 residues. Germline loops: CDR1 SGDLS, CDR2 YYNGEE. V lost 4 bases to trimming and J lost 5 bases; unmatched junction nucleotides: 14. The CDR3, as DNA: TGTGCCAGCAGCTTAGGGGTTAGCGGGGGGCTGGGGGAGACCCAGTACTTC. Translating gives CASSLGVSGGLGETQYF.

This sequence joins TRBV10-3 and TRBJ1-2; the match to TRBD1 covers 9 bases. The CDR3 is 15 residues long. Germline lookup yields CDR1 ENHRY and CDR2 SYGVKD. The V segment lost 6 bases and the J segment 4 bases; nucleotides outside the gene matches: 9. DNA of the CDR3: TGTGCCATCAGACAACAGGGGGCGCGTTTCTATGGCTACACCTTC. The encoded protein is CAIRQQGARFYGYTF.

The CDR3, as DNA: TGCGCCAGCAGTGACGGACATACGCCGGATACGCAGTATTTT. This gives the protein CASSDGHTPDTQYF. This rearrangement joins TRBV10-1 to TRBJ2-3; TRBD1 is a possible D gene (5 bases). CDR3 length equals 14 residues. V shed 3 bases and J shed 6 bases, with 13 bases lying between them. Looked up from germline, CDR1 is WNHNN and CDR2 is SYGVQD (reference sequence).

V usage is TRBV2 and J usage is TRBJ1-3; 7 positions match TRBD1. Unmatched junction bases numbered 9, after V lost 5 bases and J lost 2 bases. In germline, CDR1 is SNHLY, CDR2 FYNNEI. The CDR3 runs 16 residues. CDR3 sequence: CASSYTGQTAGNTIYF. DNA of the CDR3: TGTGCCAGCAGTTATACGGGACAGACCGCTGGAAACACCATATATTTT.

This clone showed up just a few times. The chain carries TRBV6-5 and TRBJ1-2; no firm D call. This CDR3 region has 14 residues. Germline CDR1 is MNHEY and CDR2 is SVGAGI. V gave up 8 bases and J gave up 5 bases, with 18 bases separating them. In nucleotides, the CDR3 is TGTGCCAGCGGCACCATTCCGCTTCATTATGGCTACACCTTC. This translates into CASGTIPLHYGYTF.

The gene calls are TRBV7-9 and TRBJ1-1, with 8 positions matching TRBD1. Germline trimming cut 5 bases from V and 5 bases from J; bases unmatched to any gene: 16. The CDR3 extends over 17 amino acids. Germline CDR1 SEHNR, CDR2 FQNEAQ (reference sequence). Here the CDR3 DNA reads TGTGCCAGCAGCGGACGCACAGGGGGAAAGGGAGATACTGAAGCTTTCTTT. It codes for CASSGRTGGKGDTEAFF.

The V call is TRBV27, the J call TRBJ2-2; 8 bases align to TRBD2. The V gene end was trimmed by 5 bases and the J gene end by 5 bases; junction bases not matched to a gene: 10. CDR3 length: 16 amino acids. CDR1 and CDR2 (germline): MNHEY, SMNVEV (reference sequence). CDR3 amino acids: CASSQIAGQWTGELFF. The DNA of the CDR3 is TGTGCCAGCAGTCAGATAGCGGGGCAGTGGACCGGGGAGCTGTTTTTT.

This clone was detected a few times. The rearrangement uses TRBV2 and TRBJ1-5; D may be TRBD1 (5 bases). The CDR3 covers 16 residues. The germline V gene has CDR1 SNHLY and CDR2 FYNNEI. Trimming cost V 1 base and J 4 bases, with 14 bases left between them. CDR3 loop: CASSEGDSLGNQPQHF. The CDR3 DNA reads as TGTGCCAGCAGTGAAGGAGACAGCCTGGGGAATCAGCCCCAGCATTTT.

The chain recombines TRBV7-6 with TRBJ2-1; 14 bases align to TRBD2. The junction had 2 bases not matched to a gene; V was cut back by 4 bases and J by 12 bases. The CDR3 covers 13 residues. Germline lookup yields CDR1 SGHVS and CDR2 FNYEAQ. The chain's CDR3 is CASSSGTSGGQFF. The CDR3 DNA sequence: TGTGCCAGCAGCTCCGGGACTAGCGGGGGGCAGTTCTTC.

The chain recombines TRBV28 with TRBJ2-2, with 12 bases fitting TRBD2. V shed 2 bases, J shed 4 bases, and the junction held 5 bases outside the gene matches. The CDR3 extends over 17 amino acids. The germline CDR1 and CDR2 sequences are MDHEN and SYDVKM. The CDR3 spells CASSLPGLAGSTGELFF. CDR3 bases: TGTGCCAGCAGTTTACCTGGACTAGCGGGGAGCACCGGGGAGCTGTTTTTT.

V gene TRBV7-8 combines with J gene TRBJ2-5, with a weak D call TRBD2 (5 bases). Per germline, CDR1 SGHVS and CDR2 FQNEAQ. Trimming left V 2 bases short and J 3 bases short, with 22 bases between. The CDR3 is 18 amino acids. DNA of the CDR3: TGTGCCAGCAGCTTAAGATCGGGCGCAGGAGGCCTTGAAGAGACCCAGTACTTC. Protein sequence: CASSLRSGAGGLEETQYF. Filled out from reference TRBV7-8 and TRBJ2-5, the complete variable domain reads GAGVSQSPRYKVAKRGQDVALRCDPISGHVSLFWYQQALGQGPEFLTYFQNEAQLDKSGLPSDRFFAERPEGSVSTLKIQRTQQEDSAVYLCASSLRSGAGGLEETQYFGPGTRLLVL.